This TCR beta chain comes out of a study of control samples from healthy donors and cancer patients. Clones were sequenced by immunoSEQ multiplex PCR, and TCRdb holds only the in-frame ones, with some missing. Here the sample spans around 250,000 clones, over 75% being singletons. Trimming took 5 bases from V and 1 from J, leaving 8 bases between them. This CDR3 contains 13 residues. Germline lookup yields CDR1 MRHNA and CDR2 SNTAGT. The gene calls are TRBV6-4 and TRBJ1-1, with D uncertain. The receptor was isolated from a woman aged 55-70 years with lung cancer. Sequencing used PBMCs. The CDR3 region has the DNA TGTGCCAGCAGTAGGGAGCAGAACACTGAAGCTTTCTTT. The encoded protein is CASSREQNTEAFF.